A single T cell receptor beta chain is shown here with its context. The sample is drawn from a study of shared clonotypes between healthy human individuals. Trimming removed 3 bases from V and 7 bases from J; junction bases left unmatched: 7. Germline V lookup: CDR1 SEHNR, CDR2 FQNEAQ (reference sequence). This CDR3 is built from 14 residues. Assay used: immunoSEQ multiplex PCR; TCRdb lists only in-frame clones, some missing. The sample has about 1.5 million clones, about 98% seen once. The chain links TRBV7-9 to TRBJ2-5; TRBD1 agrees at 8 bases. The sequence was obtained from a man aged 30 to 45 in good health. The source material was naive CD4+ T cells sorted from blood. Subset indicated: CD45RA+ positively selected. The CDR3 spells CASSFQGALGTQYF. The CDR3 bases are TGTGCCAGCAGCTTTCAGGGGGCTCTCGGGACCCAGTACTTC.